The 30 T cell receptor beta chains given below trace back to one sample, sequenced in a study of CD8 T cells in ankylosing spondylitis. Their cognate antigens are unknown. TCRdb reanalysed the 5' RACE reads using MiXCR and keeps one entry per CDR3 protein. Among under 950,000 distinct CDR3 sequences listed, under 20% were seen once. The study's findings and limits: Seemingly characteristic of ankylosing spondylitis blood was a TCR beta motif consisting of 7 or 8 highly homologous variants.

Specimen: blood, either unsorted or a sorted T cell fraction (not recorded which). Source of these receptors: a male donor with ankylosing spondylitis.

The rearrangement links TRBV4-2 to TRBJ1-2, with D perhaps matching TRBD1 (6 bases). Germline assignment: CDR1 LGHNA and CDR2 YNFKEQ. This CDR3 has 20 residues. V lost 4 bases and J lost 5, with 32 bases in between. The DNA of the CDR3 is TGTGCCAGCAGCCTCACCCTTGTCCGGACAGCGGGTTCGGGGGGATATGGCTACACCTTC. Protein product: CASSLTLVRTAGSGGYGYTF.

A few counts support this clonotype. The V and J genes are TRBV29-1 and TRBJ2-5, with D hard to call. The germline V gene encodes CDR1 SQVTM and CDR2 ANQGSEA. This CDR3 is 15 amino acids long. V was pared by 3 bases and J by 3 bases, with 17 bases between. The CDR3 region has the DNA TGCAGCGTTGAGTTGGGCCGAGAGGAAAAAGAGACCCAGTACTTC. Protein: CSVELGREEKETQYF.

This clonotype occurred a few times. This chain links TRBV3-1 with TRBJ2-6; unclear D gene. The CDR3 consists of 18 residues. V lost 0 bases to trimming and J lost 0 bases, with 12 bases between them. CDR1 and CDR2 (germline): LGHDT, YNNKEL (reference sequence). As DNA, the CDR3 is TGTGCCAGCAGCCAAGAGCCATTAGCAGGCTCTGGGGCCAACGTCCTGACTTTC. It encodes CASSQEPLAGSGANVLTF.

The gene calls are TRBV5-1 and TRBJ1-1, with D maybe TRBD1 (6 bases). Deletions cut 4 bases from V and 1 base from J, with 14 bases between. Germline lookup yields CDR1 SGHRS and CDR2 YFSETQ. The CDR3 has 15 amino acids. CDR3 amino acids: CASSLGGTTNTEAFF. The DNA for the CDR3 is TGCGCCAGCAGCCTGGGGGGGACAACGAACACTGAAGCTTTCTTT. The complete variable domain, with remaining parts taken from reference TRBV5-1 and TRBJ1-1, reads KAGVTQTPRYLIKTRGQQVTLSCSPISGHRSVSWYQQTPGQGLQFLFEYFSETQRNKGNFPGRFSGRQFSNSRSEMNVSTLELGDSALYLCASSLGGTTNTEAFFGQGTRLTVV.

This clonotype was seen a few times. This chain joins TRBV4-2 and TRBJ2-7; D possibly corresponds to TRBD2 (7 bases). CDR1 and CDR2 from the germline V gene are LGHNA and YNFKEQ. There are 16 residues in the CDR3. V shed 4 bases and J shed 2 bases, with 18 bases lying between them. CDR3: CASSRNLGGGTYEQYF. The CDR3 coding sequence is TGTGCCAGCAGCCGGAATCTAGGGGGAGGGACCTACGAGCAGTACTTC.

CDR3 nucleotide sequence: TGTGCCAGCGGGACTCTAGCGGAAGAGACCCAGTACTTC. Its protein is CASGTLAEETQYF. This chain joins TRBV12-3 or TRBV12-4 and TRBJ2-5, with TRBD2 identical over 7 bases. The CDR3 is 13 amino acids. The V segment lost 8 bases and the J segment 3 bases; nucleotides outside the gene matches: 6.

The chain has TRBV7-2 and TRBJ2-7, with D maybe TRBD2 (6 bases). Germline-derived CDR1 and CDR2 are SGHTA and FQGNSA. The V gene lost 6 bases and the J gene lost 7 bases, with 19 bases spanning the gap. This CDR3 has 14 amino acids. CDR3 in amino acids: CASSFGLPPREQYF. Written as DNA, the CDR3 is TGTGCCAGCAGTTTTGGACTACCTCCTAGGGAGCAGTACTTC.

This clonotype was counted a few times. The V and J genes are TRBV12-3 or TRBV12-4 and TRBJ2-2; TRBD1 matches 10 bases. With V trimmed by 7 bases and J by 5 bases, 7 bases remained unmatched. The CDR3 contains 15 residues. The DNA of the CDR3 is TGTGCCAGCATCCGGGGACAGGGGCAAACCGGGGAGCTGTTTTTT. Its translation is CASIRGQGQTGELFF.

The rearrangement joins TRBV9 to TRBJ2-2, with D perhaps matching TRBD2 (5 bases). The V gene's germline CDR1 is SGDLS and CDR2 YYNGEE. This CDR3 region has 12 residues. V lost 4 bases, J lost 9 bases, and 10 bases lay in between. The CDR3 is CASSLDFRELFF. The CDR3 DNA reads as TGTGCCAGCAGCCTGGACTTCCGGGAGCTGTTTTTT.

V is TRBV7-9 and J is TRBJ2-7, with TRBD1 matching over 9 bases. V lost 5 bases and J lost 6; bases outside the gene matches: 11. Per the germline V gene, CDR1 is SEHNR and CDR2 is FQNEAQ (reference sequence). This CDR3 is 15 amino acids long. CDR3 protein: CASSLGQGLTVEQYF. In nucleotides, the CDR3 is TGTGCCAGCAGCCTCGGACAGGGGCTGACGGTCGAGCAGTACTTC.

This clonotype has ten or more counts. This CDR3 reads CASSFLAGGLNEQFF. CDR3 nucleotide sequence: TGCGCCAGCAGCTTTCTAGCGGGAGGGCTCAATGAGCAGTTCTTC. The V and J genes are TRBV5-1 and TRBJ2-1, with 12 bases that match TRBD2. The germline CDR1 and CDR2 sequences are SGHRS and YFSETQ. CDR3 length: 15 amino acids. The trim removed 2 bases at V and 6 bases at J, leaving 3 bases unmatched.

The rearrangement joins TRBV5-6 to TRBJ1-1; tentatively, D is TRBD1 (5 bases). The CDR3 is made up of 15 amino acids. Germline assignment: CDR1 SGHDT and CDR2 YYEEEE. V was trimmed by 4 bases and J by 1 base, leaving 14 bases between them. Here the CDR3 reads CASSPGPSSNTEAFF. The CDR3 DNA follows: TGTGCCAGCAGCCCGGGACCTTCATCGAACACTGAAGCTTTCTTT.

This clonotype was seen a few times. The J gene is TRBJ1-2, the V gene TRBV29-1, with D possibly matching TRBD1 (6 bases). Trimming took 7 bases from V and 7 from J, leaving 19 bases between them. The CDR3 loop spans 13 amino acids. Germline lookup yields CDR1 SQVTM and CDR2 ANQGSEA. DNA for the CDR3: TGCAGCGCTCCGACAGGACCGGGGGGTGGCTACACCTTC. Its translation is CSAPTGPGGGYTF.

The gene calls are TRBV29-1 and TRBJ1-1; D is ambiguous. The germline V and J ends were trimmed by 1 base and 6 bases, with 9 bases remaining between them. This CDR3 is built from 12 residues. The V gene's germline CDR1 is SQVTM and CDR2 ANQGSEA. This CDR3 is CSVEAGPPEAFF. The CDR3 DNA sequence: TGCAGCGTTGAAGCAGGCCCTCCTGAAGCTTTCTTT. The entire variable domain, with the rest obtained from reference TRBV29-1 and TRBJ1-1, is as follows: SAVISQKPSRDICQRGTSLTIQCQVDSQVTMMFWYRQQPGQSLTLIATANQGSEATYESGFVIDKFPISRPNLTFSTLTVSNMSPEDSSIYLCSVEAGPPEAFFGQGTRLTVV.

This clonotype came up many times. The genes are TRBV11-2 and TRBJ1-3; D is ambiguous. In germline, CDR1 is SGHAT, CDR2 FQNNGV. The V gene lost 4 bases and the J gene lost 4 bases, with 5 bases spanning the gap. The CDR3 loop spans 12 amino acids. Here the CDR3 DNA reads TGTGCCAGCAGCTCAGTCGGAAACACCATATATTTT. Translation: CASSSVGNTIYF. The full variable domain, rest sourced from reference TRBV11-2 and TRBJ1-3, is EAGVAQSPRYKIIEKRQSVAFWCNPISGHATLYWYQQILGQGPKLLIQFQNNGVVDDSQLPKDRFSAERLKGVDSTLKIQPAKLEDSAVYLCASSSVGNTIYFGEGSWLTVV.

The chain has TRBV5-1 and TRBJ1-1; a possible D gene is TRBD1 (6 bases). This CDR3 is built from 16 residues. Per germline, CDR1 SGHRS and CDR2 YFSETQ. Trimming removed 4 bases at V and 1 base at J, with 17 bases between. CDR3 in DNA: TGCGCCAGCAGCCCGAGGGGGGGTTCGAGGAACACTGAAGCTTTCTTT. Protein sequence: CASSPRGGSRNTEAFF.

This clonotype was observed a handful of times. The chain couples TRBV7-2 to TRBJ2-3, with D possibly matching TRBD2 (6 bases). The CDR3 covers 16 residues. Germline values: CDR1 SGHTA, CDR2 FQGNSA. V was cut by 1 base and J by 2 bases, with 13 bases left in between. The CDR3 coding sequence is TGTGCCAGCAGCTTAGTCGGGACTCAAACCACAGATACGCAGTATTTT. Its translation is CASSLVGTQTTDTQYF.

This sequence joins TRBV5-1 and TRBJ2-1, with D perhaps matching TRBD2 (5 bases). This CDR3 spans 13 amino acids. Germline lookup yields CDR1 SGHRS and CDR2 YFSETQ. The V end lost 2 bases, the J end lost 6 bases, and 9 bases lay between the germline ends. The CDR3 reads CASSFYEGNEQFF. The CDR3 nucleotides are TGCGCCAGCAGCTTTTATGAGGGCAATGAGCAGTTCTTC.

This chain connects TRBV4-2 to TRBJ1-2, with 12 bases aligning to TRBD1. Germline assignment: CDR1 LGHNA and CDR2 YNFKEQ. Trimming at V came to 4 bases and at J to 4 bases, leaving 13 bases not matched to a gene. There are 18 residues in the CDR3. In DNA, the CDR3 is TGTGCCAGCAGCCCGATGTCGGGACAGGGGGCCGGTAGCTATGGCTACACCTTC. Its translation: CASSPMSGQGAGSYGYTF.

This chain joins TRBV24-1 and TRBJ2-6, with a tentative D call TRBD2 (6 bases). This CDR3 comprises 15 residues. Trimming removed 2 bases from V and 2 bases from J, with 6 bases in between. The germline V gene has CDR1 KGHDR and CDR2 SFDVKD. DNA of the CDR3: TGTGCCACCAGTGATTCGGGGGCTGGGGCCAACGTCCTGACTTTC. This translates into CATSDSGAGANVLTF.

In its sample, this clonotype was seen a few times. The chain is built from TRBV30 and TRBJ1-5; TRBD1 agrees at 11 bases. CDR3 length: 15 amino acids. V lost 4 bases, J lost 3 bases, and 5 bases stayed unmatched. Germline V gene sequence: CDR1 GTSNPN, CDR2 SVGIG (reference sequence). The CDR3 loop reads CAWNPGQGANQPQHF. The CDR3 DNA reads as TGTGCCTGGAACCCAGGACAGGGGGCCAATCAGCCCCAGCATTTT.

This clonotype was seen only a few times. V and J are TRBV5-1 and TRBJ2-7, with D perhaps matching TRBD1 or TRBD2 (6 bases each). V lost 0 bases to trimming and J lost 3 bases, with 16 bases between them. Germline-derived CDR1 and CDR2 are SGHRS and YFSETQ. The CDR3 extends over 16 amino acids. In nucleotides, the CDR3 is TGCGCCAGCAGCTTGGCCGGGGGACAAAGCATCTACGAGCAGTACTTC. Amino acids: CASSLAGGQSIYEQYF.

The sample holds many counts of this clonotype. The DNA of the CDR3 is TGTGCCAGCAGCCTCCGTTTCGCGGACAGGGCGAACACTGAAGCTTTCTTT. Translating gives CASSLRFADRANTEAFF. This sequence joins TRBV14 and TRBJ1-1, with 8 bases matching TRBD1. After removal of 4 bases from V and 1 base from J, the junction contained 11 bases not matched to a gene. CDR3 size: 17 residues. Germline values: CDR1 SGHDN, CDR2 FVKESK.

Only a few counts were recorded for this clonotype. V gene TRBV6-5 combines with J gene TRBJ2-3, with 11 bases that match TRBD2. V trimming: 0 bases; J trimming: 5 bases; junction bases outside the gene matches: 7. Per germline, CDR1 MNHEY and CDR2 SVGAGI. CDR3 length equals 17 residues. The CDR3 nucleotides read TGTGCCAGCAGTTACTCTGCACTAGCGGGAGTTGGAGATACGCAGTATTTT. It codes for CASSYSALAGVGDTQYF.

The chain joins TRBV15 to TRBJ2-5, with D tentatively TRBD2 (6 bases). Trimming cost V 1 base and J 7 bases, with 16 bases left between them. CDR3 length equals 15 residues. The germline V gene has CDR1 LNHNV and CDR2 YYDKDF (reference sequence). CDR3 in amino acids: CATSRGGGEVGTQYF. CDR3 nucleotide sequence: TGTGCCACCAGCAGAGGAGGAGGGGAGGTCGGGACCCAGTACTTC.

This clonotype occurred a few times. The chain is built from TRBV4-1 and TRBJ2-5, with 10 nucleotides matching TRBD2. Germline V gene sequence: CDR1 MGHRA, CDR2 YSYEKL. The junction had 7 bases not matched to a gene; V was cut back by 2 bases and J by 1 base. The CDR3 length is 17 residues. CDR3 coding DNA: TGCGCCAGCAGCCAACCAGGGACTAGCGACCTCCAAGAGACCCAGTACTTC. Translated, it gives CASSQPGTSDLQETQYF.

This clonotype occurred a few times. The rearrangement joins TRBV4-1 to TRBJ1-4, with a possible D match to TRBD1 (5 bases). Germline V gene sequence: CDR1 MGHRA, CDR2 YSYEKL. The CDR3 runs 15 residues. V lost 5 bases to trimming and J lost 6 bases, with 16 bases between them. As DNA, the CDR3 is TGCGCCAGCAGCAGGGACCGGGACCTGGATGAAAAACTGTTTTTT. Its translation: CASSRDRDLDEKLFF.

There are a few counts of this clonotype. This chain joins TRBV20-1 and TRBJ2-3; D remains ambiguous. The V gene lost 0 bases and the J gene lost 2 bases, with 6 bases spanning the gap. CDR1 DFQATT and CDR2 SNEGSKA come from the germline V gene (reference sequence). This CDR3 spans 13 amino acids. The CDR3 region is CSARDLYTDTQYF. The CDR3 DNA sequence: TGCAGTGCTAGAGATTTATACACAGATACGCAGTATTTT.

The chain is built from TRBV12-3 or TRBV12-4 and TRBJ2-5, with 7 bases that match TRBD2. The V segment lost 6 bases and the J segment 4 bases; nucleotides outside the gene matches: 11. This CDR3 spans 15 amino acids. As DNA, the CDR3 is TGTGCCAGCAGACCGGGAGCGGGGAATGGAGAGACCCAGTACTTC. Amino acids: CASRPGAGNGETQYF.

CDR3 DNA sequence: TGCGCCAGCAGCACAAACAGGGCCGGGCAAAACATTCAGTACTTC. It specifies CASSTNRAGQNIQYF. V is TRBV5-1 and J is TRBJ2-4, with D possibly matching TRBD1 (6 bases). V was cut by 4 bases and J by 5 bases, with 16 bases left in between. The germline gives CDR1 SGHRS, CDR2 YFSETQ. The CDR3 has 15 residues.